Listed below are T cell receptor beta chains from one sample, sequenced in a study of blood T cells in healthy people across ages. TCRdb re-derived calls from the 5' RACE reads in MiXCR, one entry per CDR3 protein. Counted here are over 1.5 million distinct CDR3 sequences, around half occurring once; the ten biggest clones make up 2.1%. The sample consisted of blood. These receptors all come from a woman aged 35 to 49 in good health. CDR3s include the opening cysteine and the closing phenylalanine or tryptophan. A D gene is named only where the DNA matches it firmly. Size is omitted from some rows. Given values are once, few, many or a class for expanded clones.

-	TRBV12-3/TRBV12-4	TRBJ2-5	TRBD2	CASSLSGSPGTQYF	TGTGCCAGCAGTTTGAGCGGGAGCCCGGGGACCCAGTACTTC
many	TRBV12-3/TRBV12-4	TRBJ2-7	-	CASSPQNYEQYF	TGTGCCAGCAGTCCCCAGAATTACGAGCAGTACTTC
-	TRBV10-2	TRBJ2-1	-	CASRGGTGTRGYEQFF	TGCGCCAGCAGAGGGGGCACCGGGACTAGAGGCTATGAGCAGTTCTTC
few	TRBV10-3	TRBJ2-7	TRBD2	CAISEGLAGRLYEQYF	TGTGCCATCAGTGAGGGACTAGCGGGGAGACTCTACGAGCAGTACTTC
many	TRBV12-3/TRBV12-4	TRBJ1-2	-	CASSFQGGYGYTF	TGTGCCAGCAGTTTCCAGGGAGGGTATGGCTACACCTTC
-	TRBV7-2	TRBJ1-5	TRBD1	CASSQKWDRGSTFNQPQHF	TGTGCCAGCAGCCAAAAATGGGACAGGGGGTCCACCTTCAATCAGCCCCAGCATTTT
few	TRBV4-2	TRBJ1-1	-	CASSQAQGNTEAFF	TGTGCCAGCAGCCAAGCGCAGGGCAACACTGAAGCTTTCTTT
many	TRBV20-1	TRBJ2-1	-	CSASGGDNEQFF	TGCAGTGCTAGCGGCGGGGACAATGAGCAGTTCTTC
few	TRBV28	TRBJ2-3	-	CASSSPMDTDTQYF	TGTGCCAGCAGTTCCCCAATGGATACAGATACGCAGTATTTT
-	TRBV27	TRBJ2-4	-	CASSRIPKNIQYF	TGTGCCAGCAGCCGGATACCCAAAAACATTCAGTACTTC
-	TRBV10-2	TRBJ2-3	-	CASSEGKDTQYF	TGCGCCAGCAGTGAAGGAAAAGATACGCAGTATTTT
few	TRBV29-1	TRBJ2-1	TRBD1	CSVVLSNRGYEQFF	TGCAGCGTTGTCCTTTCCAACAGGGGATATGAGCAGTTCTTC
-	TRBV6-2/TRBV6-3	TRBJ2-3	TRBD1	CASSYYPGGSKDTQYF	TGTGCCAGCAGTTACTACCCAGGGGGCAGTAAAGATACGCAGTATTTT
few	TRBV6-2/TRBV6-3	TRBJ2-7	-	CASSYSSGSYEQYF	TGTGCCAGCAGTTACTCATCGGGGTCCTACGAGCAGTACTTC
-	TRBV7-2	TRBJ1-2	-	CASSLEDPSGYTF	TGTGCCAGCAGCTTAGAAGATCCCTCTGGCTACACCTTC
once	TRBV20-1	TRBJ2-3	-	CSPPGADTQYF	TGCAGTCCTCCTGGGGCAGATACGCAGTATTTT
-	TRBV20-1	TRBJ2-7	-	CSARDFERPGGHYF	TGCAGTGCTAGAGATTTCGAACGGCCGGGGGGCCATTACTTC
-	TRBV21-1	TRBJ2-7	-	CASSNPDSPTAYEQYF	TGTGCCAGCAGCAACCCGGACTCACCTACCGCCTACGAGCAGTACTTC
-	TRBV28	TRBJ2-5	-	CASSIPDGVPYF	TGTGCCAGCAGTATCCCGGACGGGGTCCCGTACTTC
few	TRBV6-2/TRBV6-3	TRBJ1-1	-	CASSYGSEAFF	TGTGCCAGCAGTTACGGCTCCGAAGCTTTCTTT
-	TRBV21-1	TRBJ1-5	-	CASSRFRGGYSNQPQHF	TGTGCCAGCAGCAGGTTCAGGGGGGGATATAGCAATCAGCCCCAGCATTTT
-	TRBV7-6	TRBJ2-5	-	CASSATRTQETQYF	TGTGCCAGCAGCGCTACTAGAACCCAAGAGACCCAGTACTTC
-	TRBV20-1	TRBJ2-1	-	CSAIEELVLGDKQFF	TGCAGTGCTATCGAAGAACTAGTTTTGGGGGATAAGCAGTTCTTC
-	TRBV20-1	TRBJ2-1	TRBD2	CSARSSGLAGRPHNEQFF	TGCAGTGCTAGGTCCTCGGGACTAGCGGGAAGGCCTCACAATGAGCAGTTCTTC
-	TRBV14	TRBJ2-7	-	CASSQVFRLYEQYF	TGTGCCAGCAGCCAAGTTTTCCGCCTCTACGAGCAGTACTTC
-	TRBV29-1	TRBJ1-2	TRBD1	CNVSDRDYGYGYTF	TGCAACGTTAGCGACAGGGACTACGGCTATGGCTACACCTTC
-	TRBV28	TRBJ1-2	-	CASSSPAGNYGYTF	TGTGCCAGCAGTTCCCCGGCAGGGAACTATGGCTACACCTTC
few	TRBV20-1	TRBJ1-5	-	CSARRTVNQPQHF	TGCAGTGCTAGACGGACAGTTAATCAGCCCCAGCATTTT
-	TRBV5-6	TRBJ1-5	-	CASSLSKSGINQPQHF	TGTGCCAGCAGCTTAAGTAAGAGTGGTATCAATCAGCCCCAGCATTTT
-	TRBV29-1	TRBJ1-2	-	CSAGAINYGYTF	TGCAGCGCCGGGGCAATAAACTATGGCTACACCTTC
-	TRBV4-1	TRBJ2-1	TRBD2	CASSHGTSGAAYNEQFF	TGCGCCAGCAGCCACGGGACTAGCGGGGCCGCTTACAATGAGCAGTTCTTC
-	TRBV15	TRBJ2-7	TRBD1	CATSREVGRGQGEQYF	TGTGCCACCAGTAGAGAGGTCGGCAGGGGGCAAGGGGAGCAGTACTTC
-	TRBV6-5	TRBJ2-1	-	CASSEIRDTYNEQFF	TGTGCCAGCAGTGAGATCCGGGACACCTACAATGAGCAGTTCTTC
-	TRBV4-3	TRBJ1-6	TRBD1	CASSQAIGTGRSPLHF	TGCGCCAGCAGCCAAGCCATCGGGACAGGGCGATCACCCCTCCACTTT
-	TRBV10-3	TRBJ1-1	-	CAISDKVSNTEAFF	TGTGCCATCAGTGATAAGGTTTCGAACACTGAAGCTTTCTTT
-	TRBV5-6	TRBJ2-1	TRBD1	CASSLVGTEFYNEQFF	TGTGCCAGCAGCTTGGTGGGGACAGAGTTTTACAATGAGCAGTTCTTC
few	TRBV7-2	TRBJ2-3	TRBD1	CASSRSGTGGADTQYF	TGTGCCAGTAGCAGATCCGGGACAGGGGGCGCAGATACGCAGTATTTT
-	TRBV20-1	TRBJ1-2	TRBD1	CSANLDRGYGYTF	TGCAGTGCTAATCTCGACAGGGGTTATGGCTACACCTTC
-	TRBV6-5	TRBJ1-1	-	CASSYEGAGDNTEAFF	TGTGCCAGCAGTTACGAGGGCGCAGGGGACAACACTGAAGCTTTCTTT
few	TRBV20-1	TRBJ2-5	TRBD2	CSVGTRGTQYF	TGCAGTGTCGGGACTAGGGGGACCCAGTACTTC
-	TRBV7-2	TRBJ1-4	-	CASSLRVEEKLFF	TGTGCCAGCAGCTTGCGGGTTGAAGAAAAACTGTTTTTT
few	TRBV15	TRBJ2-5	-	CATSRDGRLRETQYF	TGTGCCACCAGCAGAGATGGCCGACTAAGGGAGACCCAGTACTTC
-	TRBV7-2	TRBJ1-1	TRBD1	CASSPRLDRANTEAFF	TGTGCCAGCAGCCCCCGACTTGACAGGGCGAACACTGAAGCTTTCTTT
-	TRBV10-3	TRBJ2-4	-	CAISESTRGKNIQYF	TGTGCCATCAGTGAGTCTACCCGGGGCAAAAACATTCAGTACTTC
few	TRBV12-3/TRBV12-4	TRBJ2-5	TRBD1	CASSSLDRRQETQYF	TGTGCCAGCAGTTCCCTGGACAGGAGACAAGAGACCCAGTACTTC
-	TRBV6-5	TRBJ2-1	TRBD2	CASSYSFGLAGSSYNEQFF	TGTGCCAGCAGTTACTCGTTCGGACTAGCGGGGAGCTCCTACAATGAGCAGTTCTTC
-	TRBV7-4	TRBJ2-1	-	CASSPRGLTTIHEQFF	TGTGCCAGCAGCCCTAGAGGCTTAACAACGATCCATGAGCAGTTCTTC
few	TRBV12-3/TRBV12-4	TRBJ2-3	TRBD1	CASVRGDRRRTDTQYF	TGTGCCAGCGTCCGAGGGGACAGGAGACGCACAGATACGCAGTATTTT
-	TRBV6-5	TRBJ1-6	TRBD1	CASRPGQGRNSPLHF	TGTGCCAGCAGACCCGGACAGGGCCGGAATTCACCCCTCCACTTT
-	TRBV24-1	TRBJ2-6	-	CATVFSVASSGANVLTF	TGTGCCACCGTGTTCAGTGTCGCGAGCTCTGGGGCCAACGTCCTGACTTTC
few	TRBV6-6	TRBJ2-7	TRBD2	CASTPREGVPYEQYF	TGTGCCAGCACCCCTCGGGAGGGGGTGCCCTACGAGCAGTACTTC
once	TRBV4-3	TRBJ2-4	TRBD1	CASSKDRVNIQYF	TGCGCCAGCAGCAAGGACAGGGTGAACATTCAGTACTTC
few	TRBV5-1	TRBJ2-7	TRBD2	CASSPQRESYYEQYF	TGCGCCAGCAGCCCCCAGCGGGAATCCTACTACGAGCAGTACTTC
-	TRBV7-2	TRBJ1-1	-	CASSLRPKMGSGTEAFF	TGTGCCAGCAGCTTAAGGCCTAAGATGGGGTCCGGCACTGAAGCTTTCTTT
-	TRBV7-9	TRBJ1-2	-	CASSAQGISYGYTF	TGTGCCAGCAGCGCACAGGGAATTAGCTATGGCTACACCTTC
once	TRBV12-3/TRBV12-4	TRBJ2-5	TRBD2	CASSPGLAGTEETQYF	TGTGCCAGCAGCCCGGGACTAGCGGGAACGGAAGAGACCCAGTACTTC
-	TRBV12-3/TRBV12-4	TRBJ2-3	-	CASSLGQGVGRKQYF	TGTGCCAGCAGTTTGGGCCAAGGGGTGGGTCGTAAGCAGTATTTT